This T cell receptor (beta chain) was captured by sequencing in a study of T cells in women clearing cervical HPV infection. The CDR3 covers 16 residues. V lost 7 bases and J lost 1, with 20 bases in between. Germline assignment: CDR1 MDHEN and CDR2 SYDVKM. On this clone itself: Its antigen remains unknown. The read ends 3 residues early relative to the CDR3; the germline J gene fills the gap.

TCR beta CDR3 amplified by multiplex PCR from roughly 1,100 ng genomic DNA. Generated by immunoSEQ multiplex PCR, the TCRdb table keeps only in-frame clones and is missing some. Here the sample table reports some 20,000 clones. Study-wide findings and caveats: It is unknown whether associations predate infection; no effector/memory or HPV-specific sorting. Combining TCR richness with V gene abundances gave approximately 0.8 AUC. CIN3+ cases had significantly higher TCR repertoire richness than controls, but evenness did not differ.

Source material: blood buffy coat. The receptor was isolated from a woman between 18 and 69 years old with a cervical HPV16 infection that either progressed to CIN3+ or cleared (not recorded which). The V gene is TRBV28, the J gene TRBJ2-7; TRBD1 is a possible D gene (5 bases). The sequenced CDR3 bases are TGTGCCAGCACCGGTCAGGGAACGACATGGTCCTACGAG. It yields the protein CASTGQGTTWSYE. The whole CDR3 protein is CASTGQGTTWSYEQYF.